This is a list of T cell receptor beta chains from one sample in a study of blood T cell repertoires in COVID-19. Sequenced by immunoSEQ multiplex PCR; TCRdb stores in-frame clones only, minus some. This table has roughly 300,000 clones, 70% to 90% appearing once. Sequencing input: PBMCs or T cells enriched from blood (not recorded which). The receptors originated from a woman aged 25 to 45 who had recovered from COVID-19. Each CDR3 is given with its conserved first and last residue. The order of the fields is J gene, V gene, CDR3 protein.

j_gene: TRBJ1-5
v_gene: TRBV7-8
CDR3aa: CASSLSWGVGSNQPQHF

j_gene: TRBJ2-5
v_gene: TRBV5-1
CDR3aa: CASSPGDRGETQYF

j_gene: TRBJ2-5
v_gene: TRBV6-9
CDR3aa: CASSYATATETQYF

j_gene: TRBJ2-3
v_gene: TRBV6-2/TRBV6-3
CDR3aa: CASSAGQTLLTDTQYF

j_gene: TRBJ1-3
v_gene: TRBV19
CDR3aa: CATKKYSWSGNTIYF

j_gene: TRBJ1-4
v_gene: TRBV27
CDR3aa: CASSFGAGGKLFF

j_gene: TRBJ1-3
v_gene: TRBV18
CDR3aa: CASSPVQGIRSGNTIYF

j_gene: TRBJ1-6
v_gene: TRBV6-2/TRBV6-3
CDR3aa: CASSKPGQPITPLHF

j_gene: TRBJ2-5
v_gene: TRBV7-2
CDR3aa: CASSFRLGQETQYF

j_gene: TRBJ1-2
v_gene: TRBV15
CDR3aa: CATSRAGGASWGYTF

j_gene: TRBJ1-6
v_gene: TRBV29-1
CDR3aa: CSVELDSNSPLHF

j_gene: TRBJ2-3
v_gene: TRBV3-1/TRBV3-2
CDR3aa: CASSPETSGSTDTQYF

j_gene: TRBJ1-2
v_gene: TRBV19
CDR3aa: CASSRDRANYGYTF

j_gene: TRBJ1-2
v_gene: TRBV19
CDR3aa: CASSAGGYGYTF

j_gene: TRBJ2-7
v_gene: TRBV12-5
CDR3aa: CASGSPQGAPTYEQYF

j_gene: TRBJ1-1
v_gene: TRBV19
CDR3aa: CASSIGRSTGRPEAFF

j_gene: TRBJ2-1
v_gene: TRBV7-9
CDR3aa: CASSPTSGGLGEQFF

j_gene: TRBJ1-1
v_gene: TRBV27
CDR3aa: CASSSGPMNTEAFF

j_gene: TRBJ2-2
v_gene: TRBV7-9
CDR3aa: CASSLENRAGELFF

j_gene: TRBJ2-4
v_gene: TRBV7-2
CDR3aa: CASSPGGTLAKNIQYF

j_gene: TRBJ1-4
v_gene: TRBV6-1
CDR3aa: CASSEARGVEKLFF

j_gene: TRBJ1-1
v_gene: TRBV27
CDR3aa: CASSTRDINTEAFF

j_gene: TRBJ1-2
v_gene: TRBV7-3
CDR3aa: CASSTGGTNYGYTF

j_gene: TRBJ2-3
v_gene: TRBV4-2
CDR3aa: CASSQVGLASDTQYF

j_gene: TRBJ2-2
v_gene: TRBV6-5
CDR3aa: CASSRDRATGELFF

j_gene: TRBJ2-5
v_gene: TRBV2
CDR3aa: CASRTDEETQYF

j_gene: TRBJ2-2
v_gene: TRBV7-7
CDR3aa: CASSYVAGNTGELFF

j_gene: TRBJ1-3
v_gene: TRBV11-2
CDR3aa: CASSFLQGPSGNTIYF

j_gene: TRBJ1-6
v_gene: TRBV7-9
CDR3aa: CAIQMDRGSPLHF

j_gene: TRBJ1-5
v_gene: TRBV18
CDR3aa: CASSSQGGGNQPQHF

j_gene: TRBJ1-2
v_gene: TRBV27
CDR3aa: CASSLSSAAGYYGYTF

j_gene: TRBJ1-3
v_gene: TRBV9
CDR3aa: CASSPLAQYGNTIYF

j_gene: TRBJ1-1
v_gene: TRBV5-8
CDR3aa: CASSLWTSMNTEAFF

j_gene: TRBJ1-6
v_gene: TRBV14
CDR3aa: CASSQGTGWNSPLHF

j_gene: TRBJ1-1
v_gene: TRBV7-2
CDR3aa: CASSLAQGRTEAFF

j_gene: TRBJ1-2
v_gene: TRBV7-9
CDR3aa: CASSFWGQEGYTF

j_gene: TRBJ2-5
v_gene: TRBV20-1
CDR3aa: CSGRREETQYF

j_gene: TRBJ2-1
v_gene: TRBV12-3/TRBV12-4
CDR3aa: CASSWGDGEQFF

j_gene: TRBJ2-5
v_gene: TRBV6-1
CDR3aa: CASSEFGGRTETQYF

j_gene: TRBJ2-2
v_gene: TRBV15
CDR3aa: CATSRTGFGTGELFF

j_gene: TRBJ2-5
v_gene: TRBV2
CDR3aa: CASSEARNGVMRTQYF

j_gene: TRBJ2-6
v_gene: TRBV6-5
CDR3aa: CASSYSPTGANVLTF

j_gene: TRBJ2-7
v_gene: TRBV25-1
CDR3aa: CASSEAVLPYEQYF

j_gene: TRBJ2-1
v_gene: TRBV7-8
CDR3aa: CASSLPLAGGLYNEQFF

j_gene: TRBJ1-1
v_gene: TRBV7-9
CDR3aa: CASSPEGGYGRNTEAFF

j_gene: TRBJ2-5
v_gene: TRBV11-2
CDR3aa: CASSSWAGGQETQYF

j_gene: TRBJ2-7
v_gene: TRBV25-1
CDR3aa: CASSENLYEQYF

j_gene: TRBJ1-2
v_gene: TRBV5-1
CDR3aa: CASSLGQGFDGYTF

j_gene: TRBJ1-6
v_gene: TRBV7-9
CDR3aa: CASSLAPGSPLHF

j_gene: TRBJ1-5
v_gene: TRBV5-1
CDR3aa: CASSPVAGSNQPQHF

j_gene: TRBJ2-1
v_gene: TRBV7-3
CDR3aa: CASSPTPTSPYNEQFF

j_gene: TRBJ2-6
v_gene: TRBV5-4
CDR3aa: CASSLGSSTGANVLTF

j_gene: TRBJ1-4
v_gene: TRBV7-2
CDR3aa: CASSAAGGTNEKLFF

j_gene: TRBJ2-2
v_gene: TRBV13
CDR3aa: CASSLLAGAGGGELFF

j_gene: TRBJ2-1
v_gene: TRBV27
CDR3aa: CASSPDRGDYNEQFF